What follows are 25 T cell receptor beta chains derived from one specimen sequenced in a study of T cells in Graves' hyperthyroidism and ophthalmopathy (dated by TCRdb to between 2019 and 2020). The receptor library was made with multiplex PCR. Data came from an Illumina HiSeq 2000. The TCR beta CDR3 regions were amplified from RNA transcripts. For the first round of RT-PCR on the TCR CDR3, the HTBI primer set was used together with the Qiagen OneStep RT-PCR kit. TCRdb redid the processing of the public reads, applying fastp at Q25 and MiXCR, and retained in-frame beta chains. Every entry covers one CDR3 protein and lists the most common genes and DNA from its rows. This sample comprises approximately 870,000 distinct CDR3 sequences, more than 30% of them detected only once. The ten largest account for about 8.9% of the sample. The sequencing sample was made of blood. The receptors stem from a man younger than 35 with Graves' hyperthyroidism.

The rearrangement joins TRBV9 to TRBJ1-1, with no clear D. V gave up 4 bases and J gave up 4 bases, with 17 bases separating them. Per the germline V gene, CDR1 is SGDLS and CDR2 is YYNGEE. The CDR3 runs 15 residues. The CDR3 coding sequence is TGTGCCAGCAGCCGAGATTCCCTCCTTGCCACTGAAGCTTTCTTT. This translates into CASSRDSLLATEAFF. Based on the CDR3 plus reference TRBV9 and TRBJ1-1, the full variable domain is DSGVTQTPKHLITATGQRVTLRCSPRSGDLSVYWYQQSLDQGLQFLIQYYNGEERAKGNILERFSAQQFPDLHSELNLSSLELGDSALYFCASSRDSLLATEAFFGQGTRLTVV.

A few counts support this clonotype. The chain recombines TRBV20-1 with TRBJ2-5, with D possibly matching TRBD2 (6 bases). CDR1 is DFQATT and CDR2 is SNEGSKA in the germline V gene (reference sequence). V lost 6 bases, J lost 4 bases, and 27 bases lay in between. The CDR3 is 17 amino acids. The CDR3 protein is CSAEAGSSAVTPETQYF. The CDR3 DNA sequence: TGCAGTGCCGAAGCAGGGTCTAGCGCGGTGACTCCAGAGACCCAGTACTTC.

With regard to this clonotype: At one end, the junction sequence differs from germline, possibly due to a read error. The chain employs TRBV6-1 and TRBJ2-5; TRBD2 matches at 8 bases. This CDR3 has 13 amino acids. Per the germline V gene, CDR1 is MNHNS and CDR2 is SASEGT. CDR3: CASRRSAGENQYF. The CDR3 DNA sequence: TGTGCCAGCAGGAGGTCAGCGGGGGAGAACCAGTACTTC.

On this clonotype: A junction boundary mismatches the germline segment, possibly from a read error. The chain is built from TRBV7-6 and TRBJ1-2; TRBD1 is a possible D gene (6 bases). Germline CDR1 reads SGHVS; CDR2 reads FNYEAQ. CDR3 length equals 15 residues. The CDR3 nucleotides read TGTGCCAGCAGTTTAGGGGGGGCCGGGGACTATGGCTACACCTTC. Protein: CASSLGGAGDYGYTF.

This clonotype has just a few counts. V and J are TRBV6-5 and TRBJ2-5, with 7 bases aligning to TRBD1. V lost 6 bases and J lost 3; bases outside the gene matches: 7. This CDR3 contains 14 residues. Germline CDR1 is MNHEY and CDR2 is SVGAGI. CDR3 loop: CASSVLGTEETQYF. The CDR3 nucleotides are TGTGCCAGCAGCGTACTAGGGACAGAAGAGACCCAGTACTTC.

This clonotype has just a few counts. The chain carries TRBV6-4 and TRBJ2-7, with D possibly being TRBD2 (6 bases). V dropped 7 bases and J dropped 11 bases, with 12 bases sitting between them. Germline lookup yields CDR1 MRHNA and CDR2 SNTAGT. The CDR3 is 10 residues long. For the CDR3, the DNA is TGTGCCAGCATCCCCGGGGGAGAGTACTTC. Protein: CASIPGGEYF.

V gene TRBV2 combines with J gene TRBJ1-2; D remains unclear. Between the trimmed V and J ends, which lost 4 bases and 10 bases, there was a span of 10 bases. Germline V gives CDR1 SNHLY, CDR2 FYNNEI. CDR3 length: 11 residues. The chain's CDR3 is CASSGNGIYTF. DNA for the CDR3: TGTGCCAGCAGTGGCAACGGGATCTACACCTTC.

This clonotype was seen a few times. The chain employs TRBV7-9 and TRBJ1-4; D might be TRBD1 (6 bases). The germline V gene encodes CDR1 SEHNR and CDR2 FQNEAQ (reference sequence). The V end was cut by 0 bases, the J end by 6 bases, with 11 bases between. CDR3 length equals 15 residues. The CDR3 region has the DNA TGTGCCAGCAGCTTAGCCTGGACAGAGGATGAAAAACTGTTTTTT. Translated: CASSLAWTEDEKLFF.

This clonotype was counted only a few times. V and J are TRBV7-9 and TRBJ1-4, with D tentatively TRBD1 (5 bases). This CDR3 is built from 16 residues. Germline-derived CDR1 and CDR2 are SEHNR and FQNEAQ (reference sequence). Trimming cost V 5 bases and J 4 bases, with 17 bases left between them. The CDR3 DNA reads as TGTGCCAGCAGCACCGGCATAGGGGTCCTTAATGAAAAACTGTTTTTT. This encodes CASSTGIGVLNEKLFF.

Comments on this clonotype: A much larger clone is a single base away; this may be a read error. DNA of the CDR3: TGTGTCAGCAGTGAAGCGCCGGGACAGGTCCAAGAGACCCAGTACTTC. As protein: CVSSEAPGQVQETQYF. The chain joins TRBV2 to TRBJ2-5; 8 bases match TRBD1. Germline CDR1 SNHLY, CDR2 FYNNEI. This CDR3 comprises 16 residues.

In this sample, this clonotype turned up many times. The V gene is TRBV10-3, the J gene TRBJ2-7; 10 bases line up with TRBD1. Trimming at V came to 6 bases and at J to 4 bases, leaving 3 bases not matched to a gene. The germline CDR1 and CDR2 sequences are ENHRY and SYGVKD. There are 13 residues in the CDR3. CDR3 sequence reads: CAIRDRGKYEQYF. The CDR3 DNA reads as TGTGCCATCAGGGACAGGGGGAAATACGAGCAGTACTTC.

This clonotype was seen ten or more times. This sequence joins TRBV7-2 and TRBJ2-7; the match to TRBD2 covers 9 bases. Germline CDR1 reads SGHTA; CDR2 reads FQGNSA. There are 15 residues in the CDR3. The V and J ends lost 0 bases and 7 bases, in that order; junction bases with no gene match: 7. CDR3 nucleotide sequence: TGTGCCAGCAGCTTAGCGGCGGGAGGGGGTAGGGAGCAGTACTTC. Translating it yields CASSLAAGGGREQYF.

This clonotype occurred a few times. The chain recombines TRBV29-1 with TRBJ2-7; D assignment may be TRBD1 or TRBD2 (6 bases each). The germline V gene encodes CDR1 SQVTM and CDR2 ANQGSEA. Trimming took 6 bases from V and 5 from J, leaving 23 bases between them. CDR3 length: 15 amino acids. CDR3 loop: CSVLQGGDLRDEQYF. CDR3 in DNA: TGCAGCGTACTACAGGGAGGTGATTTGCGGGACGAGCAGTACTTC.

This clonotype showed up just once. This may be a read error: a much more frequent sequence differs by one nucleotide. This chain uses TRBV15 with TRBJ2-5, with 7 nucleotides matching TRBD2. Looked up from germline, CDR1 is LNHNV and CDR2 is YYDKDF (reference sequence). The junction had 10 bases not matched to a gene; V was cut back by 8 bases and J by 7 bases. This CDR3 has 13 residues. The CDR3 protein is CATRRDYSGTQYF. The CDR3 bases are TGTGCCACCCGCCGGGACTATTCAGGGACCCAGTACTTC. The variable domain in full, completed from reference TRBV15 and TRBJ2-5, reads DAMVIQNPRYQVTQFGKPVTLSCSQTLNHNVMYWYQQKSSQAPKLLFHYYDKDFNNEADTPDNFQSRRPNTSFCFLDIRSPGLGDTAMYLCATRRDYSGTQYFGPGTRLLVL.

This clonotype has ten or more counts. The rearrangement uses TRBV15 and TRBJ1-6; tentative D call: TRBD1 (6 bases). CDR3 length: 13 residues. The germline CDR1 and CDR2 sequences are LNHNV and YYDKDF (reference sequence). Deletions cut 1 base from V and 10 bases from J, with 8 bases between. The chain's CDR3 is CATSRVQGSPLHF. DNA of the CDR3: TGTGCCACCAGCAGAGTACAGGGCTCACCCCTCCACTTT.

V usage is TRBV10-3 and J usage is TRBJ1-5; 8 bases are shared with TRBD1. The junction had 14 bases not matched to a gene; V was cut back by 4 bases and J by 0 bases. CDR3 length equals 19 residues. Germline-derived CDR1 and CDR2 are ENHRY and SYGVKD. CDR3: CAISAVPGQATFSNQPQHF. The CDR3 DNA follows: TGTGCCATCAGTGCAGTTCCGGGACAGGCGACATTTAGCAATCAGCCCCAGCATTTT.

The rearrangement joins TRBV7-9 to TRBJ2-3; TRBD2 aligns across 11 bases. Losses at the gene ends were 5 bases for V and 3 bases for J; bases not matched to a gene: 1. CDR1 is SEHNR and CDR2 is FQNEAQ in the germline V gene (reference sequence). The CDR3 has 14 amino acids. The CDR3 bases are TGTGCCAGCAGCCGGACTAGCGGGACAGATACGCAGTATTTT. Its protein product is CASSRTSGTDTQYF.

This clonotype came up many times. V is TRBV9 and J is TRBJ1-1, with D tentatively TRBD1 (5 bases). V was pared by 3 bases and J by 0 bases, with 12 bases between. Looked up from germline, CDR1 is SGDLS and CDR2 is YYNGEE. The CDR3 covers 15 residues. For the CDR3, the DNA is TGTGCCAGCAGCGAGACAGCCTACATGAACACTGAAGCTTTCTTT. As protein: CASSETAYMNTEAFF.

This clonotype was counted many times. The chain has TRBV7-8 and TRBJ2-5; 9 bases are a match to TRBD2. The ends lost 1 base at V and 10 bases at J; junction bases unmatched: 7. This CDR3 region has 14 residues. The germline gives CDR1 SGHVS, CDR2 FQNEAQ. CDR3 in DNA: TGTGCCAGCAGCTTAGTCTCTAGCGGGAAGAGCCAGTACTTC. Residues: CASSLVSSGKSQYF.

The chain has TRBV10-3 and TRBJ2-7, with D possibly TRBD1 on 5 matching bases. The germline CDR1 and CDR2 sequences are ENHRY and SYGVKD. The CDR3 has 14 residues. V was pared by 2 bases and J by 4 bases, with 12 bases between. The CDR3 region has the DNA TGTGCCATCAGTGAGACACAGGACGGTTACGAGCAGTACTTC. This translates into CAISETQDGYEQYF.

V is TRBV5-1 and J is TRBJ2-7, with D possibly matching TRBD2 (5 bases). V was clipped by 1 base and J by 6 bases, with 8 bases between them. Per the germline V gene, CDR1 is SGHRS and CDR2 is YFSETQ. There are 12 residues in the CDR3. The CDR3 DNA follows: TGCGCCAGCAGCTTGTTCGGACTCGAGCAGTACTTC. Its protein product is CASSLFGLEQYF. Together with reference TRBV5-1 and TRBJ2-7, the CDR3 gives the full variable domain: KAGVTQTPRYLIKTRGQQVTLSCSPISGHRSVSWYQQTPGQGLQFLFEYFSETQRNKGNFPGRFSGRQFSNSRSEMNVSTLELGDSALYLCASSLFGLEQYFGPGTRLTVT.

CDR3 DNA: TGTGCCAGCAGCCAAAACAGGGGTCCGGAGCCCCAGCATTTT. This gives the protein CASSQNRGPEPQHF. The V gene is TRBV7-2, the J gene TRBJ1-5, with 7 bases lining up with TRBD1. Germline CDR1 and CDR2: SGHTA and FQGNSA. The CDR3 has 14 amino acids. Losses at the gene ends were 5 bases for V and 8 bases for J; bases not matched to a gene: 9.

This chain connects TRBV7-2 to TRBJ2-5; TRBD2 is a possible D gene (5 bases). Germline V gives CDR1 SGHTA, CDR2 FQGNSA. CDR3 length equals 14 residues. With 1 base removed from V and 6 bases from J, the gap between germline ends came to 12 bases. The chain's CDR3 is CASSLEGRRKTQYF. CDR3 bases: TGTGCCAGCAGCTTAGAGGGTAGGAGGAAGACCCAGTACTTC.

In its sample, this clonotype was seen a few times. This sequence joins TRBV4-1 and TRBJ1-4; possible D gene TRBD1, 6 bases. The germline V gene has CDR1 MGHRA and CDR2 YSYEKL. The V and J ends lost 3 bases and 8 bases respectively, with 10 bases between them. There are 13 residues in the CDR3. For the CDR3, the DNA is TGCGCCAGCAGCCAGGCAGGGGTCGAAAAACTGTTTTTT. This sequence encodes CASSQAGVEKLFF.

This clonotype has only a few counts. The chain employs TRBV12-3 or TRBV12-4 and TRBJ2-5; no clear D. This CDR3 region has 14 residues. The V end lost 2 bases, the J end lost 1 base, and 8 bases lay between the germline ends. The CDR3 nucleotides read TGTGCCAGCAGTTTATTGTCCGGCCAAGAGACCCAGTACTTC. Its translation is CASSLLSGQETQYF.